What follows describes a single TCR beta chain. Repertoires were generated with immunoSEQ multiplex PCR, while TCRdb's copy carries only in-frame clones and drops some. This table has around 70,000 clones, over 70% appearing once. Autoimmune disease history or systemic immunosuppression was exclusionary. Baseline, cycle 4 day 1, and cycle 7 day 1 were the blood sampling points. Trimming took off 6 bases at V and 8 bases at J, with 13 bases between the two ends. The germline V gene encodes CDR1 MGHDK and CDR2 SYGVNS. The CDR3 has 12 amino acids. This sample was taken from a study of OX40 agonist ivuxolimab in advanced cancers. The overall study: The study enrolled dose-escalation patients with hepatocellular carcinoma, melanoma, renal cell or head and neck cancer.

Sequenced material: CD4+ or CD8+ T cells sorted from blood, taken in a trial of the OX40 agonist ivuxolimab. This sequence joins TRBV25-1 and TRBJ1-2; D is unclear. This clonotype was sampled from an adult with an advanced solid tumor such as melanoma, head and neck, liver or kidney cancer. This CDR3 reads CASREPHGGYTF. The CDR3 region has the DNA TGTGCCAGCAGGGAGCCCCATGGGGGCTACACCTTC.